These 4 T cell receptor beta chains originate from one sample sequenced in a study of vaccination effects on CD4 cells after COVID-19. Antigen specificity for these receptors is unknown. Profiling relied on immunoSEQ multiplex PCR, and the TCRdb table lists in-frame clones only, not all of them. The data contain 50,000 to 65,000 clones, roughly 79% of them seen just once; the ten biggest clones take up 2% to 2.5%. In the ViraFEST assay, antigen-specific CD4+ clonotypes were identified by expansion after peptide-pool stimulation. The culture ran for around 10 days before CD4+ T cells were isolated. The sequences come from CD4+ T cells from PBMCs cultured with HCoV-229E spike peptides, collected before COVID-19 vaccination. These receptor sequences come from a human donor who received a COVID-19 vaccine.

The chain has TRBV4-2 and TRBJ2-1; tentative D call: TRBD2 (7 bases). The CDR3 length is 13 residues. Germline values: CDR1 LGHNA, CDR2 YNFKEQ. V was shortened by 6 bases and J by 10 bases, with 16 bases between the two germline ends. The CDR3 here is CASSLGGGNEQFF. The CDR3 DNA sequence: TGTGCCAGCAGTCTAGGGGGGGGGAACGAGCAGTTCTTC.

The DNA for the CDR3 is TGCGCCAGCAGCCAGCCCCTCGGACTAGCGGATAGCACAGATACGCAGTATTTT. Translating it yields CASSQPLGLADSTDTQYF. V is TRBV4-1 and J is TRBJ2-3, with 10 nucleotides matching TRBD2. The CDR3 totals 18 residues. J was trimmed by 0 bases and V by 3 bases; bases with no gene match: 9. Germline V gene sequence: CDR1 MGHRA, CDR2 YSYEKL.

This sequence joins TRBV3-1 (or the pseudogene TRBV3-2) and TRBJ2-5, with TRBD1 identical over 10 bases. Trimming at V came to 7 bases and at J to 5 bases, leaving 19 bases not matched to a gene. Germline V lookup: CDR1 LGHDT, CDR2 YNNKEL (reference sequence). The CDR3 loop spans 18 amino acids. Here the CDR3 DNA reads TGTGCCAGCACCACCCGGGACAGGGGTGGTTTAAGGTGGGAGACCCAGTACTTC. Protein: CASTTRDRGGLRWETQYF.

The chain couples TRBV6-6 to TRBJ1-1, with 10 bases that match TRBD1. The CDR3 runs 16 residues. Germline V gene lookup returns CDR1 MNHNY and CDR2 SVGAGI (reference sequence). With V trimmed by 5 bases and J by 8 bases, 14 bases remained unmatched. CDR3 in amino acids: CASSRSTGGGSGEAFF. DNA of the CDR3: TGTGCCAGCAGTCGATCGACAGGGGGCGGGTCCGGAGAAGCTTTCTTT.